Below, 27 T cell receptor beta chains from the same sample are listed, as sequenced in a study of T cells after yellow fever vaccination. From the 5' RACE reads, TCRdb called clonotypes with MiXCR, one entry per CDR3 protein. This sample has more than 90,000 distinct CDR3 sequences, with approximately 8.4% found just once. The sequenced sample was CD8+ T cells sorted from PBMCs, obtained 45 days after the yellow fever booster vaccination. Receptors originate from a man aged 25 to 45 who received the YFV17D yellow fever vaccine.

The chain uses TRBV5-1 and TRBJ2-1; D not resolved. With 6 bases removed from V and 7 bases from J, the gap between germline ends came to 29 bases. This CDR3 has 18 residues. Germline CDR1 is SGHRS and CDR2 is YFSETQ. The CDR3 nucleotides are TGCGCCAGCACTTTCGGCCCTTTTGGACGACAAACGGGTAATGAGCAGTTCTTC. This encodes CASTFGPFGRQTGNEQFF.

This clonotype has a count of ten or more. The CDR3 sequence: CASSSYNSYNEQFF. Written as DNA, the CDR3 is TGTGCCAGCAGTTCCTACAACTCCTACAATGAGCAGTTCTTC. The chain recombines TRBV6-2 or TRBV6-3 with TRBJ2-1; D not certain. Germline V gene lookup returns CDR1 MNHEY and CDR2 SVGEGT. The V end was cut by 4 bases, the J end by 0 bases, with 7 bases between. CDR3 length equals 14 residues.

CDR3 residues: CAASGSPHEQYF. CDR3 coding DNA: TGTGCCGCGAGCGGGAGTCCCCACGAGCAGTACTTC. This sequence joins TRBV30 and TRBJ2-7, with 8 bases lining up with TRBD2. The germline CDR1 and CDR2 sequences are GTSNPN and SVGIG (reference sequence). The trim removed 8 bases at V and 5 bases at J, leaving 8 bases unmatched. This CDR3 comprises 12 residues.

This clonotype was observed at least ten times. The rearrangement uses TRBV7-8 and TRBJ2-1, with D uncertain. This CDR3 is 14 amino acids long. Trimming removed 5 bases at V and 5 bases at J, with 13 bases between. Germline CDR1 is SGHVS and CDR2 is FQNEAQ. CDR3 protein: CASSPPSRNNEQFF. The CDR3, as DNA: TGTGCCAGCAGCCCCCCCAGCAGGAACAATGAGCAGTTCTTC.

In its sample, this clonotype was seen many times. The chain uses TRBV9 and TRBJ2-1; TRBD1 might be the D (6 bases). CDR3 length: 16 amino acids. CDR1 and CDR2 from the germline V gene are SGDLS and YYNGEE. The V end lost 3 bases, the J end lost 2 bases, and 15 bases lay between the germline ends. CDR3 bases: TGTGCCAGCAGCGGGCCTGGGGGCGGACCCTACAATGAGCAGTTCTTC. As protein: CASSGPGGGPYNEQFF.

At least ten counts were recorded for this clonotype. The genes are TRBV7-2 and TRBJ2-1; 8 positions match TRBD2. Germline V gene sequence: CDR1 SGHTA, CDR2 FQGNSA. V shed 1 base and J 0 bases; nucleotides not matched to a gene: 5. The CDR3 has 17 residues. DNA of the CDR3: TGTGCCAGCAGCTTAGTAGCGGGATTGAGCTCCTACAATGAGCAGTTCTTC. It is translated as CASSLVAGLSSYNEQFF. Based on the CDR3 plus reference TRBV7-2 and TRBJ2-1, the full variable domain is GAGVSQSPSNKVTEKGKDVELRCDPISGHTALYWYRQSLGQGLEFLIYFQGNSAPDKSGLPSDRFSAERTGGSVSTLTIQRTQQEDSAVYLCASSLVAGLSSYNEQFFGPGTRLTVL.

This clonotype was seen ten or more times. V and J are TRBV4-3 and TRBJ2-1; 10 nucleotides agree with TRBD2. V lost 3 bases and J lost 0; bases outside the gene matches: 5. This CDR3 has 17 amino acids. The germline V gene has CDR1 LGHNA and CDR2 YSLEER. The CDR3 nucleotides are TGCGCCAGCAGCCACGGAGCGGGAGGGTCCTCCTACAATGAGCAGTTCTTC. This sequence encodes CASSHGAGGSSYNEQFF.

Here the CDR3 DNA reads TGCAGCGTTGGTGGGGGGACAGGGTCCGGGGAGCTGTTTTTT. It yields the protein CSVGGGTGSGELFF. The chain has TRBV29-1 and TRBJ2-2, with 9 bases lining up with TRBD1. J gave up 6 bases and V 4 bases, and 6 bases lay outside the gene matches. CDR3 length equals 14 residues. Germline-derived CDR1 and CDR2 are SQVTM and ANQGSEA.

This chain connects TRBV4-2 to TRBJ2-7; 9 bases fit TRBD2. The CDR3 loop spans 16 amino acids. V gave up 3 bases and J gave up 6 bases; unmatched junction bases: 12. Germline CDR1 reads LGHNA; CDR2 reads YNFKEQ. CDR3 sequence reads: CASSHPQAGGGGEQYF. The CDR3 coding sequence is TGTGCCAGCAGCCACCCGCAAGCGGGAGGAGGTGGCGAGCAGTACTTC.

In its sample, this clonotype was seen many times. This chain connects TRBV12-3 or TRBV12-4 to TRBJ1-1; a weak D match, TRBD1 (5 bases). This CDR3 has 13 residues. The V gene lost 8 bases and the J gene lost 0 bases, with 10 bases spanning the gap. The CDR3 here is CASRQTVNTEAFF. As DNA, the CDR3 is TGTGCCAGCCGTCAGACAGTGAACACTGAAGCTTTCTTT.

The table lists this clonotype with many counts. The V gene is TRBV27, the J gene TRBJ2-7; D not resolved. V was shortened by 6 bases and J by 2 bases, with 11 bases between the two germline ends. CDR1 is MNHEY, CDR2 SMNVEV, per germline (reference sequence). This CDR3 spans 13 amino acids. The DNA of the CDR3 is TGTGCCAGCAGGGTGGCAGTTACCTACGAGCAGTACTTC. Its translation is CASRVAVTYEQYF.

This clonotype showed up many times. The rearrangement joins TRBV6-5 to TRBJ2-5; 7 positions agree with TRBD1. CDR3 length: 11 residues. With V trimmed by 0 bases and J by 12 bases, 1 base remained unmatched. From germline, CDR1 is MNHEY and CDR2 SVGAGI. The DNA of the CDR3 is TGTGCCAGCAGTTACTCGGGGACAGAGTACTTC. Translated, it gives CASSYSGTEYF.

This clonotype was observed many times. The genes are TRBV27 and TRBJ2-1; D is perhaps TRBD1 (5 bases). Germline CDR1 reads MNHEY; CDR2 reads SMNVEV (reference sequence). Trimming took off 1 base at V and 2 bases at J, with 12 bases between the two ends. The CDR3 is made up of 16 amino acids. The CDR3 DNA reads TGTGCCAGCAGTTTATGGCCAGGGAATCCCTACAATGAGCAGTTCTTC. It codes for CASSLWPGNPYNEQFF.

This clonotype appeared a few times. This rearrangement joins TRBV7-6 to TRBJ1-2; D call uncertain. The CDR3 length is 15 residues. CDR1 and CDR2 (germline): SGHVS, FNYEAQ. The ends were cut back, 5 bases at V and 6 bases at J, with 19 bases in the middle. CDR3 in amino acids: CASSLNIDTRDGYTF. The CDR3, as DNA: TGTGCCAGCAGCCTAAATATCGACACTAGGGATGGCTACACCTTC.

This clonotype was detected ten times or more. V and J are TRBV4-2 and TRBJ1-4; D ambiguous. The V end was cut by 1 base, the J end by 3 bases, with 12 bases between. The CDR3 covers 16 residues. Germline values: CDR1 LGHNA, CDR2 YNFKEQ. The CDR3 coding sequence is TGTGCCAGCAGCCAAGTTAGAGGGCGACCTAATGAAAAACTGTTTTTT. Translating it yields CASSQVRGRPNEKLFF.

This clonotype was picked up many times. The chain uses TRBV27 and TRBJ1-6; D gene unclear. Germline assignment: CDR1 MNHEY and CDR2 SMNVEV (reference sequence). The length of the CDR3 is 15 residues. V was trimmed by 1 base and J by 6 bases, leaving 10 bases between them. The CDR3 spells CASSLLKIRNSPLHF. CDR3 nucleotides: TGTGCCAGCAGTTTATTGAAGATTCGTAATTCACCCCTCCACTTT.

In this sample, this clonotype turned up a few times. The J gene is TRBJ2-7, the V gene TRBV7-2; no clear D. The CDR3 loop spans 13 amino acids. Looked up from germline, CDR1 is SGHTA and CDR2 is FQGNSA. Trimming stripped 5 bases from V and 4 bases from J, with 12 bases between. Here the CDR3 reads CASSPSTEYEQYF. DNA for the CDR3: TGTGCCAGCAGCCCGTCTACGGAGTACGAGCAGTACTTC.

With respect to this clonotype: A much larger clone lies one base from this, so it may be a read error. The chain carries TRBV6-5 and TRBJ1-2, with D tentatively TRBD1 (6 bases). The CDR3 totals 12 residues. From germline, CDR1 is MNHEY and CDR2 SVGAGI. The ends were cut back, 11 bases at V and 6 bases at J, with 16 bases in the middle. The CDR3: CAAQGWLDGYTF. The CDR3 bases are TGTGCCGCCCAGGGGTGGTTGGATGGCTACACCTTC.

This clonotype has a handful of counts. The chain recombines TRBV9 with TRBJ1-2, with D maybe TRBD1 (5 bases). The CDR3 consists of 13 residues. The V gene lost 6 bases and the J gene lost 5 bases, with 14 bases spanning the gap. Germline V gives CDR1 SGDLS, CDR2 YYNGEE. CDR3 residues: CASTQSGGYGYTF. The CDR3 DNA reads as TGTGCCAGCACCCAGAGCGGGGGGTATGGCTACACCTTC.

The gene calls are TRBV12-3 or TRBV12-4 and TRBJ2-3, with TRBD2 matching 14 bases. This CDR3 is built from 20 residues. Unmatched junction bases numbered 22, after V lost 8 bases and J lost 6 bases. CDR3 residues: CASQTLITPGLAGVGDTQYF. CDR3 coding DNA: TGTGCCAGCCAAACGCTTATTACTCCGGGACTAGCGGGAGTAGGGGATACGCAGTATTTT.

About this clonotype: This may stem from a read error, because a much larger clone lies one nucleotide away. This chain uses TRBV29-1 with TRBJ2-2; no definite D call. The germline V gene has CDR1 SQVTM and CDR2 ANQGSEA. The CDR3 loop spans 11 amino acids. Trimming removed 8 bases at V and 7 bases at J, with 11 bases between. This CDR3 reads CSLVRGGELFF. Written as DNA, the CDR3 is TGCAGCTTAGTACGTGGCGGGGAGCTGTTTTTT.

This clonotype was seen many times. The V call is TRBV7-8, the J call TRBJ2-1, with unresolved D. Germline V gene data show CDR1 as SGHVS and CDR2 as FQNEAQ. This CDR3 spans 14 amino acids. The ends were cut back, 4 bases at V and 0 bases at J, with 7 bases in the middle. CDR3 DNA: TGTGCCAGCAGCTCTACGAGCTCCTACAATGAGCAGTTCTTC. This codes for CASSSTSSYNEQFF.

The table lists this clonotype with many counts. V usage is TRBV5-6 and J usage is TRBJ2-7; 8 bases fit TRBD1. CDR3 length: 15 amino acids. Germline CDR1 is SGHDT and CDR2 is YYEEEE. V was pared by 5 bases and J by 7 bases, with 14 bases of the junction left unmatched. CDR3 DNA sequence: TGTGCCAGCAGGCCGACAGGGGCCCCACAATGGGAGCAGTACTTC. This translates into CASRPTGAPQWEQYF.

This clonotype was counted ten times or more. The chain is built from TRBV28 and TRBJ2-3; a possible D gene is TRBD2 (5 bases). The CDR3 is 13 residues long. V lost 2 bases and J lost 7, with 10 bases in between. Germline V gene data show CDR1 as MDHEN and CDR2 as SYDVKM. As DNA, the CDR3 is TGTGCCAGCAGTTTAAGAGCGGACTATACGCAGTATTTT. It is translated as CASSLRADYTQYF. The complete variable domain, with remaining parts taken from reference TRBV28 and TRBJ2-3, reads DVKVTQSSRYLVKRTGEKVFLECVQDMDHENMFWYRQDPGLGLRLIYFSYDVKMKEKGDIPEGYSVSREKKERFSLILESASTNQTSMYLCASSLRADYTQYFGPGTRLTVL.

As for this clonotype: Since a much larger clone is just one base distant, this may be a read error. The chain carries TRBV9 and TRBJ2-6; a weak D match, TRBD1 (6 bases). There are 17 residues in the CDR3. Germline values: CDR1 SGDLS, CDR2 YYNGEE. CDR3 region: CASSDIVTGSGVNVLTF. The CDR3 DNA reads TGTGCCAGCAGCGACATTGTGACAGGCTCTGGGGTCAACGTCCTGACTTTC.

The sample holds many counts of this clonotype. CDR3: CASSLIQREALDTGELFF. In DNA, the CDR3 is TGTGCCAGCAGCTTAATCCAGCGGGAGGCCCTAGACACCGGGGAGCTGTTTTTT. J is TRBJ2-2 and V is TRBV7-3, with 9 positions matching TRBD2. CDR3 size: 18 residues. The germline V gene has CDR1 SGHTA and CDR2 FQGTGA. V lost 1 base to trimming and J lost 3 bases; unmatched junction nucleotides: 9.

This clonotype was seen repeatedly, ten times or more. The V call is TRBV6-6, the J call TRBJ2-7; no clear D gene. Trimming cost V 5 bases and J 5 bases, with 7 bases left between them. The germline CDR1 and CDR2 sequences are MNHNY and SVGAGI (reference sequence). The CDR3 totals 11 residues. CDR3 residues: CASSTTHEQYF. In DNA form, the CDR3 reads TGTGCCAGCAGTACGACCCACGAGCAGTACTTC.